These T cell receptor beta chains were read from a single sample in a study of T cell responses to AZD1222 COVID-19 vaccine. Method: immunoSEQ multiplex PCR; TCRdb's copy keeps in-frame clones and lacks some. The data show about 150,000 clones, with 90% to 95% seen just once and under 4% held by the top ten. This specimen consisted of peripheral blood, obtained on day 0 of AZD1222 vaccination. These receptors were taken from an adult in good health. Both conserved end residues are part of each CDR3. The order of the fields is D gene, clone size, V gene, J gene, CDR3 DNA, CDR3 protein. The D gene is left open where the match is weak. Where a row states a size, it is once, few, many or the class of an expanded clone; other rows omit it.

D gene: TRBD1; clone size: .; V gene: TRBV6-5; J gene: TRBJ2-7; CDR3 DNA: TGTGCCAGCAGTCGGGGACAGGGCACCTACGAGCAGTACTTC; CDR3 protein: CASSRGQGTYEQYF
D gene: .; clone size: .; V gene: TRBV7-2; J gene: TRBJ1-4; CDR3 DNA: TGTGCCAGCAGCTTAGCGCATGGGAATAATGAAAAACTGTTTTTT; CDR3 protein: CASSLAHGNNEKLFF
D gene: .; clone size: .; V gene: TRBV27; J gene: TRBJ1-1; CDR3 DNA: TGTGCCAGCAGTCGCACGGGAGCGTACACTGAAGCTTTCTTT; CDR3 protein: CASSRTGAYTEAFF
D gene: .; clone size: once; V gene: TRBV6-1; J gene: TRBJ2-7; CDR3 DNA: TGTGCCAGCAGTGAAGCGGCGGGTCCCCTGGAGCAGTACTTC; CDR3 protein: CASSEAAGPLEQYF
D gene: TRBD2; clone size: .; V gene: TRBV5-6; J gene: TRBJ2-1; CDR3 DNA: TGTGCCAGCAGCTCTCCCCAACTAGCGGGAGGGCCCCAGGAGCAGTTCTTC; CDR3 protein: CASSSPQLAGGPQEQFF
D gene: .; clone size: .; V gene: TRBV15; J gene: TRBJ1-5; CDR3 DNA: TGTGCCACCAGCAGAGTCCGGACTGCTAATTCCCAGCATTTT; CDR3 protein: CATSRVRTANSQHF
D gene: .; clone size: .; V gene: TRBV27; J gene: TRBJ2-7; CDR3 DNA: TGTGCCAGCAGTCCGGTTGGTTGGACCTACGAGCAGTACTTC; CDR3 protein: CASSPVGWTYEQYF
D gene: TRBD2; clone size: few; V gene: TRBV27; J gene: TRBJ2-7; CDR3 DNA: TGTGCCAGCAGTTCGCGACTAGCTTCAAGCTCCTACGAGCAGTACTTC; CDR3 protein: CASSSRLASSSYEQYF
D gene: TRBD1; clone size: once; V gene: TRBV6-5; J gene: TRBJ1-1; CDR3 DNA: TGTGCCAGCAGTTACCCCAAACAGGGGACGAACACTGAAGCTTTCTTT; CDR3 protein: CASSYPKQGTNTEAFF
D gene: TRBD1; clone size: .; V gene: TRBV7-9; J gene: TRBJ2-7; CDR3 DNA: TGTGCCAGCAGCGGAGGGACAGGTGTGCAGTACTTC; CDR3 protein: CASSGGTGVQYF
D gene: .; clone size: .; V gene: TRBV19; J gene: TRBJ2-2; CDR3 DNA: TGTGCCAGTACGGGCTCGCTGAACACCGGGGAGCTGTTTTTT; CDR3 protein: CASTGSLNTGELFF
D gene: .; clone size: .; V gene: TRBV6-5; J gene: TRBJ1-1; CDR3 DNA: TGTGCCAGCTGGGATTGGACCGAAATGAACACTGAAGCTTTCTTT; CDR3 protein: CASWDWTEMNTEAFF
D gene: TRBD1; clone size: .; V gene: TRBV7-2; J gene: TRBJ2-3; CDR3 DNA: TGTGCCAGCAGGCGTAAAGGCGGGGACAGGGTATCGGCAGATACGCAGTATTTT; CDR3 protein: CASRRKGGDRVSADTQYF
D gene: TRBD2; clone size: few; V gene: TRBV2; J gene: TRBJ2-5; CDR3 DNA: TGTGCCAGCAGTATAGCGGGAGGTCGCGAGACCCAGTACTTC; CDR3 protein: CASSIAGGRETQYF
D gene: TRBD2; clone size: once; V gene: TRBV3-1/TRBV3-2; J gene: TRBJ2-2; CDR3 DNA: TGTGCCAGCAGCCAAGATTTCGGGGAGCGGGAGAGCACCGGGGAGCTGTTTTTT; CDR3 protein: CASSQDFGERESTGELFF
D gene: .; clone size: .; V gene: TRBV6-1; J gene: TRBJ2-7; CDR3 DNA: TGTGCCAGCAGTGTCCTAAGCGTACAGGGTTCTACCTACGAGCAGTACTTC; CDR3 protein: CASSVLSVQGSTYEQYF
D gene: .; clone size: .; V gene: TRBV12-3/TRBV12-4; J gene: TRBJ2-7; CDR3 DNA: TGTGCCAGCAGTTTAGCTAGCTACGAGCAGTACTTC; CDR3 protein: CASSLASYEQYF
D gene: TRBD1; clone size: .; V gene: TRBV23-1; J gene: TRBJ2-7; CDR3 DNA: TGCGCCAGCAGTCAATCAGGTCGGGACAGGGGTTTCTACGAGCAGTACTTC; CDR3 protein: CASSQSGRDRGFYEQYF
D gene: TRBD2; clone size: .; V gene: TRBV27; J gene: TRBJ2-7; CDR3 DNA: TGTGCCAGCAGTCCAATTGGGACTAGCGGGAGATACGAGCAGTACTTC; CDR3 protein: CASSPIGTSGRYEQYF
D gene: .; clone size: .; V gene: TRBV19; J gene: TRBJ2-3; CDR3 DNA: TGTGCCAGTAGTATAGATCGAACAGGGACGCAGTATTTT; CDR3 protein: CASSIDRTGTQYF
D gene: TRBD2; clone size: .; V gene: TRBV19; J gene: TRBJ2-1; CDR3 DNA: TGTGCCAGTAGTAAGGGAGGACTAGCGGGGATAACTAGCTCCTACAATGAGCAGTTCTTC; CDR3 protein: CASSKGGLAGITSSYNEQFF
D gene: TRBD1; clone size: .; V gene: TRBV12-5; J gene: TRBJ1-2; CDR3 DNA: TGTGCTAGTGGTCGACAGGGGGCTTCCAACTATGGCTACACCTTC; CDR3 protein: CASGRQGASNYGYTF
D gene: .; clone size: .; V gene: TRBV7-3; J gene: TRBJ2-4; CDR3 DNA: TGTGCCAGCAGCTTAACGGGTGAAAAAAACATTCAGTACTTC; CDR3 protein: CASSLTGEKNIQYF